This TCR beta chain stems from a study of T-cell memory formation after mild COVID-19 listed by TCRdb under 2021. About the investigation overall: TCR sequence clusters from the two donors were largely donor specific. In two donors, T-cell clones that expanded and contracted after mild COVID-19 were followed by sequencing TCRalpha and TCRbeta repertoires longitudinally. Two young, previously healthy adult volunteers made up the cohort, one male and one female.

Ficoll-Paque density gradient centrifugation was used to isolate PBMCs. The CDR3 contains 16 residues, cysteine and phenylalanine counted. Only the CDR3 region is kept as DNA, spanning 48 bases read in frame from base 1. Overall results and qualifications from the work: Clones contracting from day 15 to 85 had balanced CD4/CD8 phenotypes, while a second wave expanding from day 15 to 37 was biased towards CD4+. Some responding clones were found in pre-infection memory, which suggests that pre-existing cross-reactive memory T cells took part in the SARS-CoV-2 response. Contracting CD4+ clones appeared mostly in the CM and EM memory subsets, whereas CD8+ clones were enriched in EMRA. SARS-CoV-2 specificity of the second-wave clones peaking on day 37 was not confirmed. The study included only a couple of mild cases, and larger cohorts that include severe cases with pre-infection samples were judged to be necessary.

As concerns this clonotype: No cognate antigen has been identified for it. Base qualities are not recorded, but no much larger clone differs from it by a single base.

Sequenced using an Illumina NovaSeq 6000. Using 5'RACE with constant-segment primers, TCRalpha and TCRbeta cDNA libraries were constructed, with sample barcodes and unique molecular identifiers added in the process. Trizol reagent was used to extract RNA from every sample. Library amplification was performed in two PCR steps, and a second sample barcode and Illumina TruSeq adapters were introduced in the second step. Libraries were sequenced on an Illumina NovaSeq with 2 x 150 bp paired-end reads. As for the original processing: Reads were demultiplexed and collapsed into UMI-guided consensus sequences with migec v1.2.7. Using mixcr v2.1.11, the UMI consensuses were aligned to TRA and TRB V and J templates and assembled into clonotypes. Expanded or contracted clonotypes were those called significant by both edgeR and NoisET, with noise models trained on biological replicates. edgeR calls used a false discovery rate-adjusted p below 0.01 and a log2 fold-change threshold of 1. As an exploratory analysis of dynamics, max-normalized trajectories of the 1000 most abundant clonotypes were examined with PCA combined with hierarchical clustering. Each responding clone was given a CD4 or CD8 phenotype based on the CD4+ and CD8+ repertoires, which had been sequenced separately. The raw public reads went through TCRdb reprocessing: fastp at Q25, MiXCR clone calling, in-frame beta chains kept. One record per CDR3 amino acid sequence lists the most common genes and DNA. The V and J calls shown here were made by TCRdb, not taken from the authors' results. The sample profile shows about 560,000 distinct CDR3 sequences; less than 25% of them were found once. Approximately 8.4% of the sample goes to the ten largest clones.

The sample taken for sequencing was PBMCs or a T cell subset sorted from them (not recorded which). The rearrangement combines TRBV21-1 with TRBJ1-6; TRBD1 is the table's D call and was not checked against the DNA. TRBV21-1 is a known pseudogene. The clonotype originates from an adult woman who had mild COVID-19 (a few samples of this study predate the infection). The sample titles of this study are shuffled in the database, so cell type and time point are left out; the donor was told from shared clones. The CDR3 reads CASSKVSGPDNSPLHF. The nucleotide sequence reads as follows: TGTGCCAGCAGCAAAGTATCCGGCCCGGATAATTCACCCCTCCACTTT.